The entry below describes one TCR beta chain. What it binds is not known. This record belongs to a study of beta chain features in type 1 diabetes. The overall study: The patient and healthy donor groups were comparable for age, gender and cell yields. Findings and caveats of the study: There was a possibility that cDNA sequencing over-represented cells with high TCR expression.

The authors took one heparinised blood draw, averaging approximately 110 mL, from each donor. Expressed TCRB transcripts were sequenced because the isolated RNA had all been reverse transcribed beforehand. Libraries were prepared by immunoSEQ multiplex PCR; TCRdb keeps only in-frame clonotypes and omits some of them. The sample records 350,000 to 450,000 clones, roughly 14% being singletons. The sequence derives from a man aged 25-40 years in good health. Sequencing used naive CD4+ T cells from blood.

CDR3 DNA: TGTGCCAGCAGCCAGGGACAGGGACTTGAGGCTTTCTTT. Its protein is CASSQGQGLEAFF. The gene calls are TRBV6-6 and TRBJ1-1, with TRBD1 identical over 9 bases. Per germline, CDR1 MNHNY and CDR2 SVGAGI (reference sequence). V gave up 6 bases and J gave up 11 bases; unmatched junction bases: 10. The CDR3 totals 13 residues.